This TCR beta chain was sequenced during a study of control samples from healthy donors and cancer patients. Per germline, CDR1 MRHNA and CDR2 SNTAGT. The CDR3 contains 15 residues. The V and J ends lost 6 bases and 4 bases respectively, with 13 bases between them. Sequencing was performed with immunoSEQ multiplex PCR; in TCRdb, only in-frame clones are kept and a portion is missing. The table lists approximately 100,000 clones, around nine tenths of them singletons. The J gene is TRBJ1-6, the V gene TRBV6-4; D is uncertain. Sequencing was performed on blood. The source is a woman aged 18-35 years in good health. The CDR3 nucleotides read TGTGCCAGCAGGGCACGGGGAGCGTATAATTCACCCCTCCACTTT. Its translation is CASRARGAYNSPLHF.